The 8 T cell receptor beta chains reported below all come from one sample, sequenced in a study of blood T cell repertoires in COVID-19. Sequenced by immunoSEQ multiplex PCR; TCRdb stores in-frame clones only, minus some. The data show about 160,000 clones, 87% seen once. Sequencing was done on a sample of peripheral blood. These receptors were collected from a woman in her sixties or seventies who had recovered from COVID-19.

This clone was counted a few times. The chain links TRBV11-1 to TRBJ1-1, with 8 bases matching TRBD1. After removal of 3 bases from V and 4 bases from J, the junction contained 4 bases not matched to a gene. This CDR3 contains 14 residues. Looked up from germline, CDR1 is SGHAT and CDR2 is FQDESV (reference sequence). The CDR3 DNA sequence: TGTGCCAGCAGCTTCACAGGGGGGAGCACTGAAGCTTTCTTT. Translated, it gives CASSFTGGSTEAFF.

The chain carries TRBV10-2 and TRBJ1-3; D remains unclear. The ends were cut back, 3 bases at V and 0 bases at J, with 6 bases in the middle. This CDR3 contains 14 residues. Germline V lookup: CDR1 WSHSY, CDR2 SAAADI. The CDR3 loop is CASSDYVSGNTIYF. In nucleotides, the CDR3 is TGCGCCAGCAGTGACTACGTCTCTGGAAACACCATATATTTT.

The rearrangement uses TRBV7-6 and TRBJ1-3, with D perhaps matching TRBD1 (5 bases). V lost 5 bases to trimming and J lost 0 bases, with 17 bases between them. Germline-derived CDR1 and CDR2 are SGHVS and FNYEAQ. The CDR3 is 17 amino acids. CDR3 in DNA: TGTGCCAGCAGCCCAGGTGCGGACAACCTCTCTGGAAACACCATATATTTT. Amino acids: CASSPGADNLSGNTIYF.

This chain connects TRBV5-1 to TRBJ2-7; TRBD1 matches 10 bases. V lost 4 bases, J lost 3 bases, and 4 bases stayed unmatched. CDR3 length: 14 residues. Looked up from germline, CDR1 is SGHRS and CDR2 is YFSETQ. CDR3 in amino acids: CASSVGQGLYEQYF. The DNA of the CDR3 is TGCGCCAGCAGCGTGGGACAGGGGCTCTACGAGCAGTACTTC.

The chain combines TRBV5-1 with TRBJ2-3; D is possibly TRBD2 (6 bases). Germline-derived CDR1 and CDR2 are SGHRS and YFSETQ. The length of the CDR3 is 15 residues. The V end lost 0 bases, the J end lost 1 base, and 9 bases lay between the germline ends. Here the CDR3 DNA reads TGCGCCAGCAGCTTGGCTCCGGGGGGCACAGATACGCAGTATTTT. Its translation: CASSLAPGGTDTQYF.

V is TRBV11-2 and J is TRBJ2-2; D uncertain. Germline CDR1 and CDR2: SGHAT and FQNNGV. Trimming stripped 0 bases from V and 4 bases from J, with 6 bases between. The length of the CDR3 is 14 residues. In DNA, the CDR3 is TGTGCCAGCAGCTTAGACCTCGTCACCGGGGAGCTGTTTTTT. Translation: CASSLDLVTGELFF.

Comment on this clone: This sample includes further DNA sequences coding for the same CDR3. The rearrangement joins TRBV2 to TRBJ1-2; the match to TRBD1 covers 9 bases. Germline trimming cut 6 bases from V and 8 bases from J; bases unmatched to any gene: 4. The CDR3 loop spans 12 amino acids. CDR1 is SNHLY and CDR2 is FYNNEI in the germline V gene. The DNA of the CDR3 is TGTGCCAGCAGCTGGGACAGGGAGGGCTACACCTTC. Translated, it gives CASSWDREGYTF. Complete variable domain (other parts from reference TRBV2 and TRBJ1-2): EPEVTQTPSHQVTQMGQEVILRCVPISNHLYFYWYRQILGQKVEFLVSFYNNEISEKSEIFDDQFSVERPDGSNFTLKIRSTKLEDSAMYFCASSWDREGYTFGSGTRLTVV.

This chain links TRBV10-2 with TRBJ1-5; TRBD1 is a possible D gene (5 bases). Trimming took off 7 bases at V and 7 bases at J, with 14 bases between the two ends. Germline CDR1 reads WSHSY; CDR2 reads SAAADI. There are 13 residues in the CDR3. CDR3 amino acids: CASKAGMGQPQHF. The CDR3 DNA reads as TGCGCCAGCAAAGCAGGGATGGGCCAGCCCCAGCATTTT.